Shown below are 7 T cell receptor beta chains from a single sample sequenced in a study of T cells in Graves' hyperthyroidism and ophthalmopathy. TCR beta CDR3 region amplification was performed from RNA transcripts. In the first-round RT-PCR of the TCR CDR3, the HTBI primer set was used. TCRdb analysed the multiplex PCR reads with MiXCR anew, one entry per CDR3 protein. Among a few hundred thousand distinct CDR3 sequences, roughly 14% were seen once, and the ten largest hold about 27%. Sample: blood. The receptors derive from a woman younger than 35 with Graves' hyperthyroidism that later progressed to Graves' ophthalmopathy.

V usage is TRBV20-1 and J usage is TRBJ1-2; 9 bases are a match to TRBD1. The CDR3 totals 16 residues. CDR1 is DFQATT and CDR2 is SNEGSKA in the germline V gene (reference sequence). V gave up 0 bases and J gave up 2 bases; unmatched junction bases: 7. This chain's CDR3 is CSARDVTGGANYGYTF. The CDR3 nucleotides read TGCAGTGCTAGAGATGTAACAGGGGGCGCCAACTATGGCTACACCTTC.

This clonotype has ten or more counts. The chain has TRBV10-3 and TRBJ1-6; a possible D gene is TRBD1 (5 bases). Germline CDR1 ENHRY, CDR2 SYGVKD. V lost 0 bases and J 5 bases, leaving 11 bases between the germline ends. This CDR3 has 16 amino acids. In nucleotides, the CDR3 is TGTGCCATCAGTGAGTCGTGGGGCGTCAATAATTCACCCCTCCACTTT. This encodes CAISESWGVNNSPLHF.

This sequence joins TRBV6-1 and TRBJ2-7, with D maybe TRBD1 (7 bases). Germline CDR1 and CDR2: MNHNS and SASEGT. Trimming stripped 6 bases from V and 2 bases from J, with 11 bases between. The CDR3 contains 13 residues. The CDR3 coding sequence is TGTGCCAGCAGCGGGGGACAGACCTACGAGCAGTACTTC. This codes for CASSGGQTYEQYF.

The J gene is TRBJ2-1, the V gene TRBV9; 9 bases match TRBD1. Germline values: CDR1 SGDLS, CDR2 YYNGEE. Germline trimming cut 0 bases from V and 10 bases from J; bases unmatched to any gene: 11. The CDR3 is 16 amino acids. CDR3 in amino acids: CASSVDMTGGLVEQFF. The CDR3, as DNA: TGTGCCAGCAGCGTAGATATGACAGGGGGGTTAGTGGAGCAGTTCTTC.

This clonotype occurred many times. V gene TRBV28 combines with J gene TRBJ2-7; D remains ambiguous. The CDR3 totals 14 residues. V was pared by 7 bases and J by 2 bases, with 15 bases between. Germline V gene sequence: CDR1 MDHEN, CDR2 SYDVKM. The CDR3 reads CASKDPQVTYEQYF. The CDR3 DNA sequence: TGTGCCAGCAAGGACCCGCAGGTGACCTACGAGCAGTACTTC.

This clonotype was seen only a few times. The chain carries TRBV30 and TRBJ2-7; the D gene is possibly TRBD1 (6 bases). Germline V gene data show CDR1 as GTSNPN and CDR2 as SVGIG (reference sequence). The CDR3 extends over 14 amino acids. Trimming left V 2 bases short and J 2 bases short, with 13 bases between. This CDR3 is CAWSYRALPYEQYF. The DNA of the CDR3 is TGTGCCTGGAGTTACAGGGCGTTACCCTACGAGCAGTACTTC.

This clonotype was picked up many times. The chain employs TRBV7-3 and TRBJ2-1, with a possible D match to TRBD2 (6 bases). This CDR3 is 16 amino acids long. Germline CDR1 reads SGHTA; CDR2 reads FQGTGA. Trimming shortened V by 0 bases and J by 4 bases, and 13 bases separated the two germline ends. DNA of the CDR3: TGTGCCAGCAGCTTAACTTCTACGGGAGAGTACAATGAGCAGTTCTTC. The encoded protein is CASSLTSTGEYNEQFF.